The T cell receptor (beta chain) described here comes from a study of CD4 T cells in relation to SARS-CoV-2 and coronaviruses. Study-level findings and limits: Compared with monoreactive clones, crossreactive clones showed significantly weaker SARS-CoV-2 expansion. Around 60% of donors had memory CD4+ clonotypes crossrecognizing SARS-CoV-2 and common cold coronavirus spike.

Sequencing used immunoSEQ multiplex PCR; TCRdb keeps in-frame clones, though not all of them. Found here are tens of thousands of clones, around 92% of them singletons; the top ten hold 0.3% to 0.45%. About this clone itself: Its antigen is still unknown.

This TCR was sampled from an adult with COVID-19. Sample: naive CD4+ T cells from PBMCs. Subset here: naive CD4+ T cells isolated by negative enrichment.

In DNA form, the CDR3 reads TGTGCCAGCAGCCTTACCGGAGGTCAGGGAGGCACAGATACGCAGTATTTT. The encoded protein is CASSLTGGQGGTDTQYF. The chain carries TRBV11-2 and TRBJ2-3; D is perhaps TRBD1 or TRBD2 (5 bases each). The CDR3 consists of 17 residues. Germline values: CDR1 SGHAT, CDR2 FQNNGV. V dropped 5 bases and J dropped 1 base, with 19 bases sitting between them.